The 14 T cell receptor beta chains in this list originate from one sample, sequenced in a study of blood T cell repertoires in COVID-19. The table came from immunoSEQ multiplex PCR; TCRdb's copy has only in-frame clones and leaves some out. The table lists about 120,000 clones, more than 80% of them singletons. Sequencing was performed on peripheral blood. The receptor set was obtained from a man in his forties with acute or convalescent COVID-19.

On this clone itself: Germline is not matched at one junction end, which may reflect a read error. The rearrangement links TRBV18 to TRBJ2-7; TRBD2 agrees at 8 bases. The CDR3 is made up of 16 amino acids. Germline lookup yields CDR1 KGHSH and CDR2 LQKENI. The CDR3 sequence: CASSPPTGGAPYEQYF. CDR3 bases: TGTGCCAGCTCCCCACCCACGGGGGGGGCCCCCTACGAGCAGTACTTC.

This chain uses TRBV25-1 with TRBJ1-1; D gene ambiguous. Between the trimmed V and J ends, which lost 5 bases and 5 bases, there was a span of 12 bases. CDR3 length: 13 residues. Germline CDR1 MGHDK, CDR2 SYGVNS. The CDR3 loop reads CASSRTAGTEAFF. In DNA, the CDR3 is TGTGCCAGCAGTCGAACGGCGGGTACTGAAGCTTTCTTT.

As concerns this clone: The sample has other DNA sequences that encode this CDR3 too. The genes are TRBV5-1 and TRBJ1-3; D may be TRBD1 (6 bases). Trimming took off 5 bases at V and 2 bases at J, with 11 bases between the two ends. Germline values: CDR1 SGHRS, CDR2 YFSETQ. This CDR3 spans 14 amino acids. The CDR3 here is CASSQGSTGNTIYF. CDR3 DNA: TGCGCCAGCAGTCAGGGGTCTACTGGAAACACCATATATTTT.

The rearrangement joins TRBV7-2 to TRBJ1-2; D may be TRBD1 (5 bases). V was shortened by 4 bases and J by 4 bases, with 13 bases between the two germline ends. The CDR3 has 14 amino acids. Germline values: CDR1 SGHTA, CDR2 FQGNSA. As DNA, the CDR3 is TGTGCCAGCAGCTCCGATGGGACTGGCTATGGCTACACCTTC. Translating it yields CASSSDGTGYGYTF. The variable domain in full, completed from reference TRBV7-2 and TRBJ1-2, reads GAGVSQSPSNKVTEKGKDVELRCDPISGHTALYWYRQSLGQGLEFLIYFQGNSAPDKSGLPSDRFSAERTGGSVSTLTIQRTQQEDSAVYLCASSSDGTGYGYTFGSGTRLTVV.

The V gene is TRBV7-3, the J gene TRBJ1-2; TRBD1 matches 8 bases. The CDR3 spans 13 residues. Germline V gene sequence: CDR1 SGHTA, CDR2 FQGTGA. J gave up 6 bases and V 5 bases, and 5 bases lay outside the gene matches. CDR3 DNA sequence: TGTGCCAGCAGCCCGACAGGGGTTGATGGCTACACCTTC. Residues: CASSPTGVDGYTF.

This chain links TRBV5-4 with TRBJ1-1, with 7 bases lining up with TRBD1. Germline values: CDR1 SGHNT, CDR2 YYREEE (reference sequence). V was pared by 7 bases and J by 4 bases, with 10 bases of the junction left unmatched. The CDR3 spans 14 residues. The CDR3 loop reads CASPSLQGTTEAFF. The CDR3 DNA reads TGTGCCAGCCCTTCCCTACAGGGGACCACTGAAGCTTTCTTT.

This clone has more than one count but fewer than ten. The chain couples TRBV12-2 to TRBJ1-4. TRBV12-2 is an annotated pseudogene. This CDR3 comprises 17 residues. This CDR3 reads CASRSGGYRATNEKLFF. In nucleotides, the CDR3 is TGTGCAAGTCGCTCGGGGGGATACAGGGCGACTAATGAAAAACTGTTTTTT.

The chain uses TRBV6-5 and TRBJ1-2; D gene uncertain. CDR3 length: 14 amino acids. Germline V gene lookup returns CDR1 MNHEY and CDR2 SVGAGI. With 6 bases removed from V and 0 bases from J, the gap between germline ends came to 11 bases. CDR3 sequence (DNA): TGTGCCAGCAGAAGTAACATCGCTAACTATGGCTACACCTTC. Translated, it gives CASRSNIANYGYTF.

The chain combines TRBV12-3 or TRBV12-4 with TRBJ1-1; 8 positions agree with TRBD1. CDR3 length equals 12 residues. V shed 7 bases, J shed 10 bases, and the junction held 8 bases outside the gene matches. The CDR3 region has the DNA TGTGCCAGCAATAAAGCACAGGGGGGAGCTTTCTTT. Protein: CASNKAQGGAFF.

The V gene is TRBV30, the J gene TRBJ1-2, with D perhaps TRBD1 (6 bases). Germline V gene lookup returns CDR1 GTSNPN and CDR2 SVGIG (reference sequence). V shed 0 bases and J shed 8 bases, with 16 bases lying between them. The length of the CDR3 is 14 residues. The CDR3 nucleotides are TGTGCCTGGAGTGTTGGGGGCGAAGTCCAGGGCTACACCTTC. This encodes CAWSVGGEVQGYTF.

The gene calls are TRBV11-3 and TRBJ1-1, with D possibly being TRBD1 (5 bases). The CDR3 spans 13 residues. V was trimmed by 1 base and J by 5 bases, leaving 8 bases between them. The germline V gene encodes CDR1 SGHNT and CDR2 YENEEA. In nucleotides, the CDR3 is TGTGCCAGCAGCTTAGTGTCAGGGACTGAAGCTTTCTTT. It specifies CASSLVSGTEAFF. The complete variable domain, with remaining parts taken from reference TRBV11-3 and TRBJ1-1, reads EAGVVQSPRYKIIEKKQPVAFWCNPISGHNTLYWYLQNLGQGPELLIRYENEEAVDDSQLPKDRFSAERLKGVDSTLKIQPAELGDSAVYLCASSLVSGTEAFFGQGTRLTVV.

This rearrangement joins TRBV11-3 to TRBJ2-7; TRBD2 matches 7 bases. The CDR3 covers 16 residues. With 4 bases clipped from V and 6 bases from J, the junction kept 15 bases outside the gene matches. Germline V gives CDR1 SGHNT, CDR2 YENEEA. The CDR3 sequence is CASSSGRGGSWSEQYF. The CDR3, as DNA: TGTGCCAGCAGCTCTGGGCGGGGCGGGAGCTGGTCCGAGCAGTACTTC. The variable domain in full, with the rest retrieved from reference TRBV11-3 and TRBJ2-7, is EAGVVQSPRYKIIEKKQPVAFWCNPISGHNTLYWYLQNLGQGPELLIRYENEEAVDDSQLPKDRFSAERLKGVDSTLKIQPAELGDSAVYLCASSSGRGGSWSEQYFGPGTRLTVT.

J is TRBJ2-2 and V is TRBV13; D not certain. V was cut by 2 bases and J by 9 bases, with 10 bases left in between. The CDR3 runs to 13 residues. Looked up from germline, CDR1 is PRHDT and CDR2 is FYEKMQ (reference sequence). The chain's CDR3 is CASSLPVDRELFF. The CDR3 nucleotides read TGTGCCAGCAGCTTACCGGTCGATCGGGAGCTGTTTTTT.

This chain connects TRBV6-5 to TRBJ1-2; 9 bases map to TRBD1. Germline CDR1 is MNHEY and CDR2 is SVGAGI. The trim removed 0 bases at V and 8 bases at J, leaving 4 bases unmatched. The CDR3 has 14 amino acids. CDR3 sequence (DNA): TGTGCCAGCAGTTACTCGGGACAGGGAAGGGGCTACACCTTC. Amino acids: CASSYSGQGRGYTF.